This T cell receptor (beta chain) was obtained from a study of CD8+CD57+ T cells in acquired aplastic anemia. Study summary: Sorted CD4+ plus CD8+ cells gave DNA averaging approximately 3.2 ug. Study-wide results and caveats: Both patients and controls carried the same twenty-nine CD8+ CDR3 sequences.

Notes on this clonotype: Its antigen is as yet unknown.

Genomic DNA provided the template from which TCR beta VDJ and CDR3 profiles were obtained. Using its own MiXCR run on the reads, TCRdb lists one record per CDR3 protein. The data show hundreds of thousands of distinct CDR3 sequences, with 45% to 65% seen just once and 1% to 1.5% held by the top ten. The CDR3 spans 18 residues. V trimming: 0 bases; J trimming: 7 bases; junction bases outside the gene matches: 17. The germline V gene encodes CDR1 LNHNV and CDR2 YYDKDF (reference sequence). Patients included in sequencing had previously demonstrated CD8+CD57+ cell expansion by flow cytometry. No therapy was given to patients before blood sampling.

The sequence came from a human donor with aplastic anemia. Sequencing was done on a sample of sorted CD4+, CD8+, or CD8+CD57+ T cells (not recorded which) from PBMCs. V and J are TRBV15 and TRBJ2-7; 8 bases are shared with TRBD1. The CDR3 protein is CATSRDEFGQGGTGEQYF. The CDR3 nucleotides are TGTGCCACCAGCAGAGATGAGTTTGGACAGGGAGGAACGGGGGAGCAGTACTTC. Supplemented by reference TRBV15 and TRBJ2-7, the full variable domain reads DAMVIQNPRYQVTQFGKPVTLSCSQTLNHNVMYWYQQKSSQAPKLLFHYYDKDFNNEADTPDNFQSRRPNTSFCFLDIRSPGLGDTAMYLCATSRDEFGQGGTGEQYFGPGTRLTVT.